The 14 T cell receptor beta chains given below trace back to one sample, sequenced in a study of T cells in Graves' hyperthyroidism and ophthalmopathy. Amplification yielded TCR beta CDR3 regions, with RNA transcripts as the source. The HTBI set primed first-round TCR CDR3 RT-PCR. TCRdb used MiXCR to reprocess the multiplex PCR reads, holding one entry per CDR3 protein. Of some 720,000 distinct CDR3 sequences in the sample, about 16% are singletons; the top ten hold approximately 8.4%. The sample taken for sequencing was blood. These receptors originate from a man between 18 and 29 years old with Graves' hyperthyroidism.

Concerning this clonotype itself: A much larger clone sits a single nucleotide away, making a read error possible. V usage is TRBV6-5 and J usage is TRBJ2-7; maybe TRBD1 (6 bases). This CDR3 has 12 amino acids. Germline V gives CDR1 MNHEY, CDR2 SVGAGI. The V and J ends lost 7 bases and 7 bases respectively, with 14 bases between them. The CDR3 DNA reads as TGTGCCAGCAATTTTCAGGGGAGAGAGCAGTACTTC. Protein product: CASNFQGREQYF.

The V call is TRBV5-1, the J call TRBJ1-3; D is unclear. The CDR3 sequence is 15 residues long. The ends were cut back, 2 bases at V and 2 bases at J, with 11 bases in the middle. Germline values: CDR1 SGHRS, CDR2 YFSETQ. The DNA of the CDR3 is TGCGCCAGCAGCTTATCTACGAGGACTGGAAACACCATATATTTT. Its protein product is CASSLSTRTGNTIYF.

A note on this clonotype: This may arise from a read error, as a much more abundant clone is one base away. The chain recombines TRBV6-2 or TRBV6-3 with TRBJ2-2, with a tentative D call TRBD2 (5 bases). The CDR3 is 13 amino acids. Germline CDR1 is MNHEY and CDR2 is SVGEGT. CDR3 protein: CASNPATTGEPFF. DNA for the CDR3: TGTGCCAGCAACCCAGCGACGACCGGGGAGCCGTTTTTT.

The CDR3 DNA sequence: TGTGCCAGCAGCTTAAGGCCGGACAGATCGAGCTCCTATAATTCACCCCTCCACTTT. It yields the protein CASSLRPDRSSSYNSPLHF. The V call is TRBV7-9, the J call TRBJ1-6; D might be TRBD1 (6 bases). Germline CDR1 and CDR2: SEHNR and FQNEAQ (reference sequence). V dropped 2 bases and J dropped 0 bases, with 17 bases sitting between them. CDR3 length: 19 residues.

This clonotype was seen at least ten times. This chain joins TRBV20-1 and TRBJ2-1; 12 nucleotides line up with TRBD2. Trimming took 1 base from V and 4 from J; bases not matched to a gene: 8. Looked up from germline, CDR1 is DFQATT and CDR2 is SNEGSKA (reference sequence). CDR3 size: 17 residues. CDR3 protein: CSARALAGGLTYNEQFF. Here the CDR3 DNA reads TGCAGTGCTAGAGCGCTAGCGGGAGGGTTAACGTACAATGAGCAGTTCTTC.

This clonotype appeared many times. The chain uses TRBV27 and TRBJ2-7, with D possibly TRBD1 on 5 matching bases. The CDR3 runs to 15 residues. Per germline, CDR1 MNHEY and CDR2 SMNVEV (reference sequence). Trimming shortened V by 2 bases and J by 5 bases, and 16 bases separated the two germline ends. The CDR3 here is CASSLRNGAWDEQYF. The CDR3, as DNA: TGTGCCAGCAGTTTAAGGAATGGGGCGTGGGACGAGCAGTACTTC.

This CDR3 is CASSHGDRATNTGELFF. The CDR3 nucleotides read TGTGCCAGCAGCCACGGGGACAGGGCAACGAACACCGGGGAGCTGTTTTTT. This chain joins TRBV3-1 and TRBJ2-2; 9 bases are a match to TRBD1. The junction had 5 bases not matched to a gene; V was cut back by 3 bases and J by 0 bases. CDR3 size: 17 residues. The germline V gene encodes CDR1 LGHDT and CDR2 YNNKEL (reference sequence).

The V gene is TRBV19, the J gene TRBJ1-5, with unresolved D. Trimming took off 7 bases at V and 1 base at J, with 11 bases between the two ends. CDR1 LNHDA and CDR2 SQIVND come from the germline V gene (reference sequence). This CDR3 is 14 amino acids long. CDR3 coding DNA: TGTGCCAGTAAGGAGGGATGGAGCAATCAGCCCCAGCATTTT. Its translation: CASKEGWSNQPQHF. Full variable domain (missing parts from reference TRBV19 and TRBJ1-5): DGGITQSPKYLFRKEGQNVTLSCEQNLNHDAMYWYRQDPGQGLRLIYYSQIVNDFQKGDIAEGYSVSREKKESFPLTVTSAQKNPTAFYLCASKEGWSNQPQHFGDGTRLSIL.

The sample holds many counts of this clonotype. The J gene is TRBJ2-7, the V gene TRBV28; D could derive from TRBD1 or TRBD2 (5 bases each). The V gene's germline CDR1 is MDHEN and CDR2 SYDVKM. The V end lost 3 bases, the J end lost 1 base, and 10 bases lay between the germline ends. The CDR3 extends over 14 amino acids. CDR3 sequence (DNA): TGTGCCAGCAGTTTTGGGGACGGTTCCTACGAGCAGTACTTC. Amino acid sequence: CASSFGDGSYEQYF.

This clonotype occurred many times. This may come from a read error, since a much larger clone is one base off. The chain couples TRBV7-6 to TRBJ2-7; maybe TRBD1 (6 bases). This CDR3 is built from 14 residues. CDR1 is SGHVS and CDR2 is FNYEAQ in the germline V gene. Trimming shortened V by 1 base and J by 0 bases, and 7 bases separated the two germline ends. The DNA for the CDR3 is TGTGCCAGCAGCTTAGTACAGGGCTCCTACGAGCAGTACTTC. Translating gives CASSLVQGSYEQYF.

There are many counts of this clonotype. The rearrangement joins TRBV27 to TRBJ2-1, with 8 positions matching TRBD1. The CDR3 is 12 residues long. The germline gives CDR1 MNHEY, CDR2 SMNVEV (reference sequence). The V gene end was trimmed by 6 bases and the J gene end by 8 bases; junction bases not matched to a gene: 3. The chain's CDR3 is CASRLQGDEQFF. The DNA for the CDR3 is TGTGCCAGCAGACTACAGGGGGATGAGCAGTTCTTC.

This clonotype was found a few times. The chain uses TRBV2 and TRBJ2-7; 7 bases are shared with TRBD1. CDR1 and CDR2 from the germline V gene are SNHLY and FYNNEI. The CDR3 covers 14 residues. Losses at the gene ends were 6 bases for V and 2 bases for J; bases not matched to a gene: 7. CDR3 DNA: TGTGCCAGCAGGGCCGGGACAGCAACCTACGAGCAGTACTTC. Amino acids: CASRAGTATYEQYF.

The table lists this clonotype with many counts. This chain joins TRBV28 and TRBJ1-1; D unresolved. The CDR3 is 13 residues long. The germline V gene has CDR1 MDHEN and CDR2 SYDVKM. The ends were cut back, 2 bases at V and 4 bases at J, with 8 bases in the middle. The CDR3 reads CASSLPRFTEAFF. Written as DNA, the CDR3 is TGTGCCAGCAGTTTACCTAGGTTCACTGAAGCTTTCTTT.

This clonotype was recorded many times. This chain links TRBV12-3 or TRBV12-4 with TRBJ2-1, with TRBD1 as a possible D gene (5 bases). The V and J ends lost 7 bases and 5 bases respectively, with 12 bases between them. This CDR3 region has 13 residues. CDR3 amino acids: CASTLGRHNEQFF. Here the CDR3 DNA reads TGTGCCAGCACCTTGGGGCGGCACAATGAGCAGTTCTTC.